The 18 T cell receptor beta chains below come from one sample, sequenced in a study of shared clonotypes between healthy human individuals. Profiled with immunoSEQ multiplex PCR; TCRdb holds only in-frame clones, not every one. The table has nearly 1 million clones, roughly 72% seen once; the top ten hold roughly 1.5%. Specimen: memory CD4+ T cells sorted from blood. Subset noted: CD45RA-negative fraction. Every receptor here comes from a man between 18 and 35 years old in good health.

The V call is TRBV29-1, the J call TRBJ2-7; 7 bases are a match to TRBD2. The germline gives CDR1 SQVTM, CDR2 ANQGSEA. The ends lost 6 bases at V and 4 bases at J; junction bases unmatched: 9. The CDR3 totals 13 residues. The CDR3 loop reads CSVGGQGLYEQYF. In DNA form, the CDR3 reads TGCAGCGTGGGAGGGCAGGGCTTATACGAGCAGTACTTC.

This clone was seen a few times. The J gene is TRBJ2-5, the V gene TRBV28; D unresolved. The CDR3 runs to 15 residues. Between the trimmed V and J ends, which lost 2 bases and 1 base, there was a span of 11 bases. Germline V gene lookup returns CDR1 MDHEN and CDR2 SYDVKM. The CDR3 loop reads CASSLGLGGQETQYF. Written as DNA, the CDR3 is TGTGCCAGCAGTTTAGGATTGGGCGGCCAAGAGACCCAGTACTTC.

CDR3 sequence (DNA): TGTGCCAGCAGCAGTTGGGACAGGGAAAATTCACCCCTCCACTTT. It codes for CASSSWDRENSPLHF. The V and J genes are TRBV9 and TRBJ1-6; 9 bases fit TRBD1. This CDR3 is 15 amino acids long. Germline V gives CDR1 SGDLS, CDR2 YYNGEE. The trim removed 4 bases at V and 7 bases at J, leaving 6 bases unmatched. Filled out from reference TRBV9 and TRBJ1-6, the complete variable domain reads DSGVTQTPKHLITATGQRVTLRCSPRSGDLSVYWYQQSLDQGLQFLIQYYNGEERAKGNILERFSAQQFPDLHSELNLSSLELGDSALYFCASSSWDRENSPLHFGNGTRLTVT.

The V call is TRBV5-1, the J call TRBJ2-7; perhaps TRBD2 as D (5 bases). The CDR3 totals 14 residues. V lost 0 bases and J 5 bases, leaving 12 bases between the germline ends. Germline assignment: CDR1 SGHRS and CDR2 YFSETQ. The CDR3 DNA reads as TGCGCCAGCAGCTTGGCTAGCCACTGGAACGAGCAGTACTTC. It translates to CASSLASHWNEQYF.

The V and J genes are TRBV30 and TRBJ1-5; 7 nucleotides agree with TRBD1. The CDR3 has 15 residues. CDR1 is GTSNPN and CDR2 is SVGIG in the germline V gene (reference sequence). With V trimmed by 3 bases and J by 0 bases, 5 bases remained unmatched. The DNA of the CDR3 is TGTGCCTGGAGCCGGGACAGCTATAGCAATCAGCCCCAGCATTTT. Translating it yields CAWSRDSYSNQPQHF.

This sequence joins TRBV7-2 and TRBJ2-7; 14 bases map to TRBD2. V shed 1 base and J 5 bases; nucleotides not matched to a gene: 7. Germline V lookup: CDR1 SGHTA, CDR2 FQGNSA. The CDR3 has 17 residues. In DNA, the CDR3 is TGTGCCAGCAGCTTAGGCGCAGGGACTAGCGGGAGTGACGAGCAGTACTTC. Translating it yields CASSLGAGTSGSDEQYF.

The chain recombines TRBV7-9 with TRBJ2-3; the D gene is possibly TRBD2 (6 bases). Trimming pared 2 bases from V and 3 bases from J, leaving 12 bases between. CDR1 SEHNR and CDR2 FQNEAQ come from the germline V gene (reference sequence). The CDR3 covers 15 residues. The chain's CDR3 is CASSLRDSLTDTQYF. In DNA form, the CDR3 reads TGTGCCAGCAGCTTACGGGACTCTCTAACAGATACGCAGTATTTT.

The DNA for the CDR3 is TGTGCCAGCAGTGAATATTACCCTAGCGGGATTGGGGAGACCCAGTACTTC. This translates into CASSEYYPSGIGETQYF. The V gene is TRBV25-1, the J gene TRBJ2-5, with 9 bases that match TRBD2. Per the germline V gene, CDR1 is MGHDK and CDR2 is SYGVNS. CDR3 length: 17 residues. Unmatched junction bases numbered 10, after V lost 0 bases and J lost 5 bases.

V usage is TRBV11-2 and J usage is TRBJ2-2; no reliable D call. Germline V gene lookup returns CDR1 SGHAT and CDR2 FQNNGV. The germline V and J ends were trimmed by 0 bases and 6 bases, with 8 bases remaining between them. The CDR3 loop spans 14 amino acids. The CDR3 DNA follows: TGTGCCAGCAGCTTAGAGCATTGGTCCGGGGAGCTGTTTTTT. Its translation: CASSLEHWSGELFF.

This chain uses TRBV6-1 with TRBJ1-2, with D maybe TRBD1 (5 bases). Germline V lookup: CDR1 MNHNS, CDR2 SASEGT. The CDR3 is 16 residues long. Trimming shortened V by 2 bases and J by 7 bases, and 20 bases separated the two germline ends. CDR3 bases: TGTGCCAGCAGTGAATCGAGGAGGGGTTCCTGGGGTGGCTACACCTTC. It encodes CASSESRRGSWGGYTF.

This sequence joins TRBV7-9 and TRBJ2-7; possible D gene TRBD1, 6 bases. Trimming took off 2 bases at V and 2 bases at J, with 10 bases between the two ends. This CDR3 comprises 14 residues. Germline values: CDR1 SEHNR, CDR2 FQNEAQ (reference sequence). CDR3 sequence reads: CASSLFSGAYEQYF. In DNA, the CDR3 is TGTGCCAGCAGCTTATTCTCAGGGGCCTACGAGCAGTACTTC.

The chain carries TRBV30 and TRBJ2-2; TRBD2 is a possible D gene (6 bases). The CDR3 contains 11 residues. The germline V and J ends were trimmed by 8 bases and 8 bases, with 12 bases remaining between them. Germline loops: CDR1 GTSNPN, CDR2 SVGIG (reference sequence). The CDR3 DNA follows: TGTGCCGGCCGGGAGCTTGGGGAGCTGTTTTTT. Its protein is CAGRELGELFF.

The CDR3 coding sequence is TGCGCCAGCAGCTTTCATGTGGGGGGCGAGCAGTACTTC. Translation gives CASSFHVGGEQYF. The genes are TRBV5-1 and TRBJ2-7, with a weak D call TRBD2 (6 bases). CDR1 is SGHRS, CDR2 YFSETQ, per germline. V was cut by 2 bases and J by 6 bases, with 12 bases left in between. The CDR3 spans 13 residues.

The rearrangement joins TRBV5-4 to TRBJ2-2; the D is unclear. The CDR3 runs 16 residues. Germline V gene data show CDR1 as SGHNT and CDR2 as YYREEE (reference sequence). With 4 bases removed from V and 6 bases from J, the gap between germline ends came to 19 bases. CDR3 in amino acids: CASSLIGILYPGELFF. For the CDR3, the DNA is TGTGCCAGCAGCCTTATAGGGATCTTGTATCCCGGGGAGCTGTTTTTT. The complete variable domain, with remaining parts taken from reference TRBV5-4 and TRBJ2-2, reads ETGVTQSPTHLIKTRGQQVTLRCSSQSGHNTVSWYQQALGQGPQFIFQYYREEENGRGNFPPRFSGLQFPNYSSELNVNALELDDSALYLCASSLIGILYPGELFFGEGSRLTVL.

The rearrangement links TRBV6-5 to TRBJ1-2, with a tentative D call TRBD1 (6 bases). This CDR3 is built from 13 residues. CDR1 MNHEY and CDR2 SVGAGI come from the germline V gene. V was shortened by 5 bases and J by 5 bases, with 12 bases between the two germline ends. The CDR3 DNA sequence: TGTGCCAGCAGTCGGACAGCTCCTTATGGCTACACCTTC. Encoded protein: CASSRTAPYGYTF.

This chain uses TRBV29-1 with TRBJ2-1, with unresolved D. The ends were cut back, 5 bases at V and 7 bases at J, with 9 bases in the middle. Looked up from germline, CDR1 is SQVTM and CDR2 is ANQGSEA. The CDR3 is 11 residues long. CDR3 loop: CSVQSLNEQFF. Written as DNA, the CDR3 is TGCAGCGTTCAATCCCTAAATGAGCAGTTCTTC.

V is TRBV15 and J is TRBJ1-6; no clear D. The V gene's germline CDR1 is LNHNV and CDR2 YYDKDF (reference sequence). Trimming left V 2 bases short and J 7 bases short, with 12 bases between. CDR3 length: 15 residues. CDR3 residues: CATSRLSEGNSPLHF. CDR3 coding DNA: TGTGCCACCAGCAGACTCTCGGAAGGGAATTCACCCCTCCACTTT.

V gene TRBV19 combines with J gene TRBJ1-1; a weak D match, TRBD1 (6 bases). The CDR3 length is 14 residues. V was trimmed by 6 bases and J by 3 bases, leaving 14 bases between them. CDR1 LNHDA and CDR2 SQIVND come from the germline V gene (reference sequence). The CDR3 spells CASRRGQTYTEAFF. The CDR3 coding sequence is TGTGCCAGTAGAAGAGGACAGACTTACACTGAAGCTTTCTTT.